This T cell receptor beta chain is drawn from a study of blood T cell repertoires in COVID-19. Study context: PBMCs, B-cell-depleted T cells, or T cells provided the cDNA or gDNA that made up the material.

Some clones are missing from TCRdb's copy, which holds only in-frame ones; the method was immunoSEQ multiplex PCR. This table has roughly 140,000 clones, about 84% appearing once. This CDR3 is built from 14 residues. Per germline, CDR1 SGHNT and CDR2 YYREEE (reference sequence). V trimming: 4 bases; J trimming: 8 bases; junction bases outside the gene matches: 10. This clone was detected a few times. The specimen was peripheral blood. The chain recombines TRBV5-4 with TRBJ1-2; 8 nucleotides match TRBD1. The receptor was derived from a woman at least 80 years old in a cohort sampled during active or convalescent COVID-19. Written as DNA, the CDR3 is TGTGCCAGCAGCCTAATCGGACAGGGAATAGGCTACACCTTC. Amino acid sequence: CASSLIGQGIGYTF.